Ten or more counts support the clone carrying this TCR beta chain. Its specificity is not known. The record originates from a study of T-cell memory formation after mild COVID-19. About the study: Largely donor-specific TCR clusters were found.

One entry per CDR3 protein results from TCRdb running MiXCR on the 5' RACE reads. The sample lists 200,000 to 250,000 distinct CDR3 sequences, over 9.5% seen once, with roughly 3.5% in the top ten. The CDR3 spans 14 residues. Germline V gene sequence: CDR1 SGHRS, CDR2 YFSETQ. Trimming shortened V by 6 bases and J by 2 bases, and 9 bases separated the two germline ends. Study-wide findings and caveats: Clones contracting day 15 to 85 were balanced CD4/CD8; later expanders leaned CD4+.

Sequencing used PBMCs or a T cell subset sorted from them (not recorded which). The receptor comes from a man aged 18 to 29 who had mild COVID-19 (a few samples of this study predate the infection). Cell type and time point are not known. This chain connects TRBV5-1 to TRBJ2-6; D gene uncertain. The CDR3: CASTLSTGANVLTF. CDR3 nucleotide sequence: TGCGCCAGCACCCTCTCAACTGGGGCCAACGTCCTGACTTTC.